These 23 T cell receptor beta chains share one sample of origin, sequenced in a study of blood T cells in healthy people across ages. Then a second PCR, running about 6 to 12 cycles, was carried out with a sample-barcoded 5' primer and a J-beta primer mix. TCRdb redid the calling of the 5' RACE reads with MiXCR, one entry per CDR3 protein. The repertoire includes 2 million or so distinct CDR3 sequences, roughly 49% of them detected once, and over 2% sits in the top ten. The sequencing sample was made of blood. The receptors were gathered from a woman between 35 and 50 years old in good health.

This chain uses TRBV6-1 with TRBJ2-2; 9 positions match TRBD1. With V trimmed by 2 bases and J by 12 bases, 10 bases remained unmatched. This CDR3 has 15 residues. The germline CDR1 and CDR2 sequences are MNHNS and SASEGT. In nucleotides, the CDR3 is TGTGCCAGCAGTGAACCGGGACAGGGCCGGGGACAGCTGTTTTTT. Protein: CASSEPGQGRGQLFF.

This clonotype was observed a handful of times. The J gene is TRBJ1-2, the V gene TRBV4-3; a weak D match, TRBD1 (5 bases). CDR1 and CDR2 (germline): LGHNA, YSLEER. This CDR3 spans 14 amino acids. V lost 0 bases, J lost 8 bases, and 13 bases lay in between. CDR3 amino acids: CASSQDQGIGGYTF. The CDR3 region has the DNA TGCGCCAGCAGCCAAGACCAGGGTATAGGAGGCTACACCTTC.

This chain connects TRBV29-1 to TRBJ2-7, with a tentative D call TRBD1 (7 bases). Trimming shortened V by 4 bases and J by 0 bases, and 10 bases separated the two germline ends. The CDR3 totals 13 residues. CDR1 and CDR2 (germline): SQVTM, ANQGSEA. The CDR3 loop is CSVAQGGSYEQYF. As DNA, the CDR3 is TGCAGCGTTGCGCAGGGGGGCTCCTACGAGCAGTACTTC.

The chain links TRBV11-2 to TRBJ2-5; D gene ambiguous. The CDR3 covers 18 residues. Deletions cut 1 base from V and 3 bases from J, with 21 bases between. Germline CDR1 reads SGHAT; CDR2 reads FQNNGV. This CDR3 is CASSLGLGITNGKETQYF. The DNA for the CDR3 is TGTGCCAGCAGCTTAGGGCTGGGGATAACAAACGGCAAAGAGACCCAGTACTTC.

In its sample, this clonotype was seen once. The gene calls are TRBV20-1 and TRBJ2-3; no firm D call. The germline CDR1 and CDR2 sequences are DFQATT and SNEGSKA (reference sequence). Deletions cut 3 bases from V and 8 bases from J, with 15 bases between. There are 13 residues in the CDR3. CDR3 protein: CSARTEPVGTQYF. The CDR3 DNA reads as TGCAGTGCTAGGACGGAACCAGTGGGTACGCAGTATTTT.

The chain uses TRBV12-3 or TRBV12-4 and TRBJ1-2, with 7 bases matching TRBD1. V shed 2 bases and J 2 bases; nucleotides not matched to a gene: 11. The CDR3 covers 17 residues. Here the CDR3 DNA reads TGTGCCAGCAGTTTAAAGCGGGGGGGGACAGCGAACTATGGCTACACCTTC. Amino acid sequence: CASSLKRGGTANYGYTF.

This clonotype was seen only a few times. The CDR3 spells CATNLQGAQTDTQYF. CDR3 bases: TGTGCCACCAACTTACAGGGGGCGCAGACAGATACGCAGTATTTT. J is TRBJ2-3 and V is TRBV7-2; 9 bases match TRBD1. V trimming: 10 bases; J trimming: 3 bases; junction bases outside the gene matches: 11. CDR1 and CDR2 from the germline V gene are SGHTA and FQGNSA. There are 15 residues in the CDR3.

The chain joins TRBV15 to TRBJ1-1; no clear D gene. V lost 0 bases and J 10 bases, leaving 12 bases between the germline ends. The CDR3 is 13 residues long. Germline V gene lookup returns CDR1 LNHNV and CDR2 YYDKDF (reference sequence). CDR3 in DNA: TGTGCCACCAGCAGAGATGGGAAGAGTAGAGCTTTCTTT. It is translated as CATSRDGKSRAFF.

The chain joins TRBV6-1 to TRBJ2-3, with 8 bases fitting TRBD2. V shed 7 bases, J shed 2 bases, and the junction held 17 bases outside the gene matches. From germline, CDR1 is MNHNS and CDR2 SASEGT. CDR3 length: 18 amino acids. The CDR3 DNA sequence: TGTGCCAGCAATACACGTACCGGGACTAGGGCTCTCACAGATACGCAGTATTTT. As protein: CASNTRTGTRALTDTQYF.

The chain uses TRBV2 and TRBJ2-7, with 11 bases lining up with TRBD2. The V and J ends lost 6 bases and 0 bases, in that order; junction bases with no gene match: 13. CDR1 SNHLY and CDR2 FYNNEI come from the germline V gene. This CDR3 is built from 18 residues. For the CDR3, the DNA is TGTGCCAGCAGCAACGGCGGGCTAGCGGGGGGTAGCTCCTACGAGCAGTACTTC. It is translated as CASSNGGLAGGSSYEQYF.

This rearrangement joins TRBV28 to TRBJ2-1; 7 positions match TRBD1. Germline CDR1 and CDR2: MDHEN and SYDVKM. Trimming removed 3 bases from V and 2 bases from J; junction bases left unmatched: 4. CDR3 size: 15 residues. The chain's CDR3 is CASSFPGQAYNEQFF. Written as DNA, the CDR3 is TGTGCCAGCAGTTTTCCCGGACAGGCCTACAATGAGCAGTTCTTC.

V usage is TRBV7-2 and J usage is TRBJ1-2; 8 bases fit TRBD1. The CDR3 consists of 14 residues. Germline CDR1 SGHTA, CDR2 FQGNSA. Trimming cost V 1 base and J 7 bases; bases outside gene matches: 5. CDR3 coding DNA: TGTGCCAGCAGCTTAGAAGGACAGGGTGCTGGCTACACCTTC. This codes for CASSLEGQGAGYTF. Variable domain in full (rest from reference TRBV7-2 and TRBJ1-2): GAGVSQSPSNKVTEKGKDVELRCDPISGHTALYWYRQSLGQGLEFLIYFQGNSAPDKSGLPSDRFSAERTGGSVSTLTIQRTQQEDSAVYLCASSLEGQGAGYTFGSGTRLTVV.

This chain uses TRBV13 with TRBJ1-2; no clear D gene. From germline, CDR1 is PRHDT and CDR2 FYEKMQ (reference sequence). This CDR3 has 16 amino acids. V was cut by 5 bases and J by 0 bases, with 16 bases left in between. CDR3 amino acids: CASSLPGRETNYGYTF. CDR3 nucleotide sequence: TGTGCCAGCAGCCTCCCCGGCCGGGAAACTAACTATGGCTACACCTTC.

This clonotype was counted a few times. V is TRBV6-6 and J is TRBJ1-4, with 9 nucleotides matching TRBD1. V trimming: 6 bases; J trimming: 5 bases; junction bases outside the gene matches: 1. This CDR3 region has 13 residues. Germline V gene lookup returns CDR1 MNHNY and CDR2 SVGAGI (reference sequence). The CDR3 DNA is TGTGCCAGCAGAGACAGGGGGAATGAAAAACTGTTTTTT. Encoded protein: CASRDRGNEKLFF.

In its sample, this clonotype was seen many times. The chain has TRBV29-1 and TRBJ2-5; 11 positions agree with TRBD1. The germline CDR1 and CDR2 sequences are SQVTM and ANQGSEA. The length of the CDR3 is 18 residues. V trimming: 1 base; J trimming: 5 bases; junction bases outside the gene matches: 15. As DNA, the CDR3 is TGCAGCGTTGAAGGGCACGCTTTAGGACAGGGGGCACGTGAGACCCAGTACTTC. It yields the protein CSVEGHALGQGARETQYF.

This chain joins TRBV20-1 and TRBJ2-5, with 16 bases lining up with TRBD2. The tail of the sequence fits TRBJ2-7 better, so the J call may be wrong. Per the germline V gene, CDR1 is DFQATT and CDR2 is SNEGSKA (reference sequence). The CDR3 contains 19 residues. CDR3 sequence: CSARDLVAGLAGGSHEQYF. CDR3 DNA: TGCAGTGCTAGAGATCTCGTTGCGGGACTAGCGGGGGGGTCGCACGAGCAGTACTTC.

The chain couples TRBV27 to TRBJ1-5, with TRBD1 matching 8 bases. The CDR3 extends over 15 amino acids. Trimming took 2 bases from V and 3 from J; bases not matched to a gene: 3. Germline V gives CDR1 MNHEY, CDR2 SMNVEV (reference sequence). The CDR3 loop reads CASSLQGAVNQPQHF. As DNA, the CDR3 is TGTGCCAGCAGTTTACAGGGGGCGGTCAATCAGCCCCAGCATTTT.

This clonotype was counted between two and nine times. V and J are TRBV9 and TRBJ2-3, with TRBD2 as a possible D gene (6 bases). Germline lookup yields CDR1 SGDLS and CDR2 YYNGEE. The CDR3 is 16 residues long. V was cut by 0 bases and J by 2 bases, with 13 bases left in between. The CDR3 nucleotides are TGTGCCAGCAGCGTAGCGCCTAGCGCATTCACAGATACGCAGTATTTT. Amino acid sequence: CASSVAPSAFTDTQYF.

This clonotype has more than one count but fewer than ten. The chain joins TRBV20-1 to TRBJ1-2; 11 nucleotides line up with TRBD1. Trimming took 3 bases from V and 4 from J; bases not matched to a gene: 4. Germline-derived CDR1 and CDR2 are DFQATT and SNEGSKA (reference sequence). The CDR3 runs to 14 residues. CDR3 loop: CSASGTGGTYGYTF. The CDR3 coding sequence is TGCAGTGCTAGTGGGACAGGGGGTACCTATGGCTACACCTTC.

The rearrangement joins TRBV7-2 to TRBJ2-7, with 9 bases that match TRBD1. CDR3 length: 15 residues. Germline V lookup: CDR1 SGHTA, CDR2 FQGNSA. V trimming: 3 bases; J trimming: 6 bases; junction bases outside the gene matches: 9. CDR3 sequence (DNA): TGTGCCAGCAGCTTCCGAGGACAGGGGAGCCCCGAGCAGTACTTC. It is translated as CASSFRGQGSPEQYF.

V usage is TRBV12-3 or TRBV12-4 and J usage is TRBJ2-4, with D possibly TRBD1 on 6 matching bases. The CDR3 consists of 13 residues. Trimming stripped 3 bases from V and 9 bases from J, with 12 bases between. The CDR3 DNA sequence: TGTGCCAGCAGTTTTGGGCAGGGGAGCATTCAGTACTTC. This encodes CASSFGQGSIQYF.

J is TRBJ1-4 and V is TRBV4-3; weak D call: TRBD1 (6 bases). There are 16 residues in the CDR3. Per germline, CDR1 LGHNA and CDR2 YSLEER. With 0 bases removed from V and 8 bases from J, the gap between germline ends came to 16 bases. CDR3 amino acids: CASSQDAGVASEKLFF. Written as DNA, the CDR3 is TGCGCCAGCAGCCAAGACGCAGGGGTCGCTAGCGAAAAACTGTTTTTT.

This chain connects TRBV20-1 to TRBJ2-1; tentatively, D is TRBD1 (5 bases). Trimming stripped 3 bases from V and 8 bases from J, with 20 bases between. Per the germline V gene, CDR1 is DFQATT and CDR2 is SNEGSKA (reference sequence). This CDR3 spans 15 amino acids. As DNA, the CDR3 is TGCAGTGCTAGTAGGGGCGTAACCCTAGGAGATGAGCAGTTCTTC. Translating gives CSASRGVTLGDEQFF.